Listed here are 23 T cell receptor beta chains from one sample, sequenced in a study of T-cell memory formation after mild COVID-19. TCRdb re-called the 5' RACE reads through MiXCR, storing one row per CDR3 protein. This table holds approximately 440,000 distinct CDR3 sequences, around 19% found once. Sequencing input: PBMCs or a T cell subset sorted from them (not recorded which). Receptor source: an adult woman who had mild COVID-19 (a few samples of this study predate the infection). Cell type and time point are not known.

The sample holds a few counts of this clonotype. The chain is built from TRBV24-1 and TRBJ1-5; perhaps TRBD1 as D (5 bases). The CDR3 totals 14 residues. CDR1 and CDR2 (germline): KGHDR, SFDVKD. V was clipped by 6 bases and J by 4 bases, with 12 bases between them. CDR3 region: CATSKRGVNQPQHF. The CDR3 nucleotides read TGTGCCACCAGTAAGCGGGGCGTGAATCAGCCCCAGCATTTT.

A few counts support this clonotype. The chain uses TRBV5-5 and TRBJ2-1, with TRBD2 matching over 7 bases. The CDR3 loop spans 15 amino acids. V lost 4 bases, J lost 0 bases, and 4 bases stayed unmatched. Germline V CDR1 and CDR2: SGHKS, YYEKEE (reference sequence). The CDR3 is CASSREEGSYNEQFF. DNA for the CDR3: TGTGCCAGCAGCCGGGAGGAAGGCTCCTACAATGAGCAGTTCTTC.

The genes are TRBV12-3 or TRBV12-4 and TRBJ2-1, with 10 bases that match TRBD2. This CDR3 region has 15 residues. V trimming: 6 bases; J trimming: 9 bases; junction bases outside the gene matches: 11. Here the CDR3 reads CASSYTSGGASEQFF. The CDR3 coding sequence is TGTGCCAGCAGCTACACCAGCGGGGGGGCAAGTGAGCAGTTCTTC.

V is TRBV9 and J is TRBJ1-2, with D unresolved. CDR3 length: 14 residues. V lost 4 bases and J lost 2, with 12 bases in between. The germline V gene encodes CDR1 SGDLS and CDR2 YYNGEE. In nucleotides, the CDR3 is TGTGCCAGCAGCCCCGGTCCCTCAAACTATGGCTACACCTTC. It encodes CASSPGPSNYGYTF.

The chain carries TRBV20-1 and TRBJ2-3, with TRBD1 identical over 10 bases. This CDR3 has 15 residues. Germline V gives CDR1 DFQATT, CDR2 SNEGSKA (reference sequence). V trimming: 6 bases; J trimming: 6 bases; junction bases outside the gene matches: 12. The CDR3 loop reads CSAFSPGQGMDTQYF. CDR3 nucleotides: TGCAGTGCCTTCTCCCCGGGACAGGGGATGGATACGCAGTATTTT.

The chain joins TRBV20-1 to TRBJ2-1; 11 nucleotides align to TRBD2. V was pared by 0 bases and J by 4 bases, with 8 bases of the junction left unmatched. CDR3 length: 17 residues. Germline V gene sequence: CDR1 DFQATT, CDR2 SNEGSKA (reference sequence). The DNA for the CDR3 is TGCAGTGCTAGAGATTATCGGCTAGCGGGAGGATACAATGAGCAGTTCTTC. This codes for CSARDYRLAGGYNEQFF.

This clonotype was detected only a few times. The chain has TRBV7-9 and TRBJ1-1; no clear D gene. The CDR3 is 14 amino acids. The V end lost 5 bases, the J end lost 1 base, and 11 bases lay between the germline ends. Germline V CDR1 and CDR2: SEHNR, FQNEAQ (reference sequence). CDR3 loop: CASSHRAGNTEAFF. CDR3 nucleotide sequence: TGTGCCAGCAGCCACCGGGCCGGGAACACTGAAGCTTTCTTT.

This clonotype was observed a handful of times. The chain links TRBV20-1 to TRBJ2-1, with 14 positions matching TRBD2. V lost 6 bases and J lost 9; bases outside the gene matches: 7. This CDR3 contains 14 residues. Germline-derived CDR1 and CDR2 are DFQATT and SNEGSKA (reference sequence). CDR3: CSAETSGRGFEQFF. The CDR3, as DNA: TGCAGTGCGGAGACTAGCGGGAGGGGGTTTGAGCAGTTCTTC.

This chain connects TRBV5-1 to TRBJ2-2; D assignment may be TRBD1 or TRBD2 (5 bases each). The CDR3 is 15 residues long. Trimming left V 2 bases short and J 6 bases short, with 14 bases between. Germline loops: CDR1 SGHRS, CDR2 YFSETQ. The CDR3 region is CASSFTGTQPGELFF. DNA of the CDR3: TGCGCCAGCAGCTTTACCGGGACCCAGCCCGGGGAGCTGTTTTTT.

V and J are TRBV7-9 and TRBJ2-3; maybe TRBD1 (5 bases). Trimming cost V 4 bases and J 4 bases, with 15 bases left between them. This CDR3 contains 15 residues. The V gene's germline CDR1 is SEHNR and CDR2 FQNEAQ (reference sequence). The CDR3 is CASSSPVGAADTQYF. CDR3 nucleotides: TGTGCCAGCAGCTCTCCGGTAGGGGCTGCAGATACGCAGTATTTT.

The chain combines TRBV6-6 with TRBJ2-2; TRBD2 matches at 10 bases. Germline V gene data show CDR1 as MNHNY and CDR2 as SVGAGI (reference sequence). After removal of 6 bases from V and 3 bases from J, the junction contained 4 bases not matched to a gene. There are 15 residues in the CDR3. CDR3 sequence reads: CASRIAGGYTGELFF. The CDR3 DNA reads TGTGCCAGCAGAATAGCGGGGGGATACACCGGGGAGCTGTTTTTT.

This clonotype has just a few counts. The chain couples TRBV10-3 to TRBJ2-1; D remains unclear. Germline CDR1 reads ENHRY; CDR2 reads SYGVKD. The ends were cut back, 2 bases at V and 7 bases at J, with 12 bases in the middle. The CDR3 totals 14 residues. As DNA, the CDR3 is TGTGCCATCAGTGAGGGTGGTAACAAAAATGAGCAGTTCTTC. It specifies CAISEGGNKNEQFF.

This CDR3 is CASSGGPGNTEAFF. Here the CDR3 DNA reads TGTGCCAGCAGTGGGGGACCGGGGAACACTGAAGCTTTCTTT. The rearrangement uses TRBV12-3 or TRBV12-4 and TRBJ1-1, with D tentatively TRBD1 (5 bases). There are 14 residues in the CDR3. The V gene lost 5 bases and the J gene lost 1 base, with 11 bases spanning the gap.

The chain combines TRBV4-1 with TRBJ1-6; D call uncertain. Germline CDR1 reads MGHRA; CDR2 reads YSYEKL. CDR3 length: 18 residues. With 1 base removed from V and 8 bases from J, the gap between germline ends came to 21 bases. CDR3 DNA: TGCGCCAGCAGCCAAGTGACGGTCGGTGTCCTCGAACATTCACCCCTCCACTTT. Protein product: CASSQVTVGVLEHSPLHF.

This chain joins TRBV7-9 and TRBJ1-1; tentatively, D is TRBD1 (6 bases). Trimming left V 0 bases short and J 4 bases short, with 12 bases between. The CDR3 runs to 15 residues. Germline loops: CDR1 SEHNR, CDR2 FQNEAQ (reference sequence). CDR3 sequence (DNA): TGTGCCAGCAGCTTAGCCAGGGGTTGGGGCACTGAAGCTTTCTTT. Translation gives CASSLARGWGTEAFF.

In its sample, this clonotype was seen a few times. This rearrangement joins TRBV4-1 to TRBJ1-2; D is unclear. Trimming cost V 0 bases and J 4 bases, with 6 bases left between them. CDR3 length: 13 amino acids. CDR1 is MGHRA and CDR2 is YSYEKL in the germline V gene. CDR3 sequence: CASSQDWIYGYTF. The DNA for the CDR3 is TGCGCCAGCAGCCAAGATTGGATCTATGGCTACACCTTC.

This chain uses TRBV24-1 with TRBJ2-1; D is unclear. Deletions cut 5 bases from V and 7 bases from J, with 5 bases between. This CDR3 spans 11 amino acids. CDR1 and CDR2 (germline): KGHDR, SFDVKD. CDR3 amino acids: CATSVRNEQFF. The CDR3 DNA sequence: TGTGCCACCAGTGTTCGGAATGAGCAGTTCTTC.

This chain links TRBV19 with TRBJ1-2; unclear D gene. V was pared by 2 bases and J by 4 bases, with 5 bases between. The CDR3 spans 12 residues. Germline loops: CDR1 LNHDA, CDR2 SQIVND (reference sequence). The DNA of the CDR3 is TGTGCCAGTAGTATACACATCTATGGCTACACCTTC. Amino acid sequence: CASSIHIYGYTF.

Only a few counts were recorded for this clonotype. The rearrangement links TRBV12-3 or TRBV12-4 to TRBJ1-5, with D possibly being TRBD1 (6 bases). The CDR3 sequence is 14 residues long. V was pared by 4 bases and J by 4 bases, with 11 bases between. Here the CDR3 DNA reads TGTGCCAGCAGTTACCAGGGGCGAAATCAGCCCCAGCATTTT. Its translation is CASSYQGRNQPQHF.

A few counts support this clonotype. The CDR3 DNA reads TGTGCCAGTGCCAGTGAGGGGAGCAATCAGCCCCAGCATTTT. Translating gives CASASEGSNQPQHF. The chain employs TRBV7-8 and TRBJ1-5; a possible D gene is TRBD1 (5 bases). The CDR3 has 14 residues. Germline V lookup: CDR1 SGHVS, CDR2 FQNEAQ. V lost 9 bases and J 1 base, leaving 13 bases between the germline ends.

This clonotype was detected only a few times. The J gene is TRBJ2-3, the V gene TRBV29-1, with 8 nucleotides matching TRBD2. V trimming: 2 bases; J trimming: 0 bases; junction bases outside the gene matches: 4. The CDR3 spans 15 residues. CDR1 and CDR2 (germline): SQVTM, ANQGSEA. CDR3 in amino acids: CSVELAGISTDTQYF. The DNA for the CDR3 is TGCAGCGTTGAATTAGCGGGGATCAGCACAGATACGCAGTATTTT.

This clonotype was counted a few times. V gene TRBV20-1 combines with J gene TRBJ2-5; TRBD1 aligns across 9 bases. The CDR3 is 13 residues long. Germline lookup yields CDR1 DFQATT and CDR2 SNEGSKA (reference sequence). With 6 bases clipped from V and 2 bases from J, the junction kept 4 bases outside the gene matches. The CDR3 nucleotides are TGCAGTGCCACCGGGACAGGGCAAGAGACCCAGTACTTC. This gives the protein CSATGTGQETQYF.

V and J are TRBV4-3 and TRBJ1-2; D call uncertain. Germline V gene data show CDR1 as LGHNA and CDR2 as YSLEER. The CDR3 consists of 16 residues. Trimming removed 1 base at V and 3 bases at J, with 15 bases between. CDR3 nucleotides: TGCGCCAGCAGCCAAGCCCGGTATTGGTCGGACTATGGCTACACCTTC. Translated, it gives CASSQARYWSDYGYTF.